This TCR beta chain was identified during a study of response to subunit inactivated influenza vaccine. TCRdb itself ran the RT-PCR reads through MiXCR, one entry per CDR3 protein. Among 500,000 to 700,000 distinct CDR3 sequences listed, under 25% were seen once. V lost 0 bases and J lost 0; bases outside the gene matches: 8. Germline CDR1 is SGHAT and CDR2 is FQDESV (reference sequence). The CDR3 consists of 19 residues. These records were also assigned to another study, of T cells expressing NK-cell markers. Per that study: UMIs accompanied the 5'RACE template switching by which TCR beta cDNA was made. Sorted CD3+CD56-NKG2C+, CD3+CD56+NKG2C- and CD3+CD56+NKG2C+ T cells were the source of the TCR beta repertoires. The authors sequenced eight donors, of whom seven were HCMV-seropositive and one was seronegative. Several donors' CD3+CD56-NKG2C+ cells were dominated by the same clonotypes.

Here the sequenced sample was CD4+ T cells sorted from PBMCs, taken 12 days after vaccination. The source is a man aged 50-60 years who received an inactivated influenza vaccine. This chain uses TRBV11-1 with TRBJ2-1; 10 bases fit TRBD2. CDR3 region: CASSLALVASGGSYNEQFF. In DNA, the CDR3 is TGTGCCAGCAGCTTAGCGTTGGTGGCTAGCGGGGGCTCCTACAATGAGCAGTTCTTC. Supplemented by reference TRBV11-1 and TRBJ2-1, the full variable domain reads EAEVAQSPRYKITEKSQAVAFWCDPISGHATLYWYRQILGQGPELLVQFQDESVVDDSQLPKDRFSAERLKGVDSTLKIQPAELGDSAMYLCASSLALVASGGSYNEQFFGPGTRLTVL.